The 4 T cell receptor beta chains presented below share a single source sample, sequenced in a study of neoadjuvant anti-PD-1 for oral cavity cancer. The assay was immunoSEQ multiplex PCR, and TCRdb's table has in-frame clones only and misses some. Seen here are roughly 14,000 clones, just over 65% observed once, and the top ten hold less than 2.5%. The specimen comprised PBMCs, sampled before nivolumab (anti-PD-1) treatment. All receptors come from a person aged 35-79 years with oral cavity squamous cell carcinoma.

The chain links TRBV5-6 to TRBJ1-1; tentative D call: TRBD1 (5 bases). There are 15 residues in the CDR3. The V end was cut by 0 bases, the J end by 0 bases, with 9 bases between. Germline CDR1 reads SGHDT; CDR2 reads YYEEEE. The CDR3 region has the DNA TGTGCCAGCAGCTTGGGAACAGGATTGAACACTGAAGCTTTCTTT. Translating it yields CASSLGTGLNTEAFF. Full variable domain (remainder filled in from reference TRBV5-6 and TRBJ1-1): DAGVTQSPTHLIKTRGQQVTLRCSPKSGHDTVSWYQQALGQGPQFIFQYYEEEERQRGNFPDRFSGHQFPNYSSELNVNALLLGDSALYLCASSLGTGLNTEAFFGQGTRLTVV.

The chain couples TRBV28 to TRBJ1-5; possible D gene TRBD1, 6 bases. CDR1 and CDR2 from the germline V gene are MDHEN and SYDVKM. V lost 6 bases and J lost 2, with 8 bases in between. The CDR3 has 13 residues. CDR3 nucleotides: TGTGCCAGCAGCAGACAGGGCAATCAGCCCCAGCATTTT. It specifies CASSRQGNQPQHF. Together with reference TRBV28 and TRBJ1-5, the CDR3 gives the full variable domain: DVKVTQSSRYLVKRTGEKVFLECVQDMDHENMFWYRQDPGLGLRLIYFSYDVKMKEKGDIPEGYSVSREKKERFSLILESASTNQTSMYLCASSRQGNQPQHFGDGTRLSIL.

V usage is TRBV9 and J usage is TRBJ2-7; 7 bases line up with TRBD2. The CDR3 length is 17 residues. Trimming took 0 bases from V and 5 from J; bases not matched to a gene: 14. The germline gives CDR1 SGDLS, CDR2 YYNGEE. CDR3 residues: CASSVAGSGHSGNEQYF. As DNA, the CDR3 is TGTGCCAGCAGCGTAGCCGGGTCCGGACACAGCGGGAACGAGCAGTACTTC.

The table lists this clone with a count of one. V usage is TRBV29-1 and J usage is TRBJ2-2; a possible D gene is TRBD2 (6 bases). Trimming cost V 4 bases and J 5 bases, with 14 bases left between them. This CDR3 region has 14 residues. Germline-derived CDR1 and CDR2 are SQVTM and ANQGSEA. The CDR3 is CSVGGDGLTGELFF. The CDR3 nucleotides are TGCAGCGTTGGGGGGGATGGTCTAACCGGGGAGCTGTTTTTT.